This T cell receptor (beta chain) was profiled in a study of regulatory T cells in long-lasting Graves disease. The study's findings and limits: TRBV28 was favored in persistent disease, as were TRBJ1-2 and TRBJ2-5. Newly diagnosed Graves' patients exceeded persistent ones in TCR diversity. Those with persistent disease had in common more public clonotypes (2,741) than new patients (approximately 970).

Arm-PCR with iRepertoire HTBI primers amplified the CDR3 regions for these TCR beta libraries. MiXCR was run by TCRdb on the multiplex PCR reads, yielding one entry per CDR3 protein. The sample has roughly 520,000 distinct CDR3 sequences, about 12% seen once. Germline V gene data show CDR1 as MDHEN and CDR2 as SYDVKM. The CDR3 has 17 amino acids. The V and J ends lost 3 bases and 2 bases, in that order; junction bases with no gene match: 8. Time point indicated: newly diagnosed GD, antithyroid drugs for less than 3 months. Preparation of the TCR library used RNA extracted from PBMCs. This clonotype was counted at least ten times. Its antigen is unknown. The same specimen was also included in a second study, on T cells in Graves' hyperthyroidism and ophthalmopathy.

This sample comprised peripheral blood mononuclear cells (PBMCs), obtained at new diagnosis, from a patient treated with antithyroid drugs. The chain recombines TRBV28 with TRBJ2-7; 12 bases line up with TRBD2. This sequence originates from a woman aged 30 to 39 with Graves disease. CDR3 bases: TGTGCCAGCAGTTTGCACTCACTAGCGGGAGGAACCTACGAGCAGTACTTC. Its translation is CASSLHSLAGGTYEQYF.